This T cell receptor (beta chain) was sequenced in a study of cytomegalovirus exposure and HLA in healthy donors (dated by TCRdb to between 2016 and 2019). In the study overall: An earlier analysis of roughly 570 of the donors reported over 250 Gb of sequence data and 90 million to 120 million unique TCR beta sequences obtained from about 200 million T cells. The study used immunosequencing to profile the T cell repertoires of several hundred subjects and linked those repertoires to cytomegalovirus serostatus. Among a few hundred genotyped donors of the cohort, an average of approximately 240,000 unique TCR beta nucleotide sequences were sequenced per donor, 15% to 20% of them non-productive. Alongside the repertoire data, information on donor age, sex, ethnicity and CMV serostatus was compiled. Every discovery cohort repertoire had been produced on one sequencing platform. Rather than using new phenotypic data, the later analysis identified candidate immune exposures from TCR beta sequences and from how often those sequences occurred across donors. Roughly 5 DR-DQ haplotypes were handled as single units for association and clustering, since linkage in the cohort was strong. A separate validation cohort of approximately 130 different subjects was used in addition to the 666-subject first cohort. The genetic ancestry cluster associated with self-reported Caucasian donors included around 76% of the 398 genotyped donors. HLA typing covered class I and class II loci at four-digit resolution. An early release covering roughly 600 HLA-typed donors comprised about 300 gigabases of sequencing data and around 80 million unique TCR sequences. The aim of the study was to test whether cataloging public T cell receptors could identify signatures of past pathogen exposure. Genome-wide SNP genotypes for about 65% of the roughly 700 donors were used in a later genetic analysis, which treated that subset as a discovery cohort. A later analysis re-examined previously published TCR beta repertoires from roughly 720 donors and added high-resolution HLA genotyping to investigate patterns of TCR occurrence. The number of donors typed differed by locus, with roughly 629-640 for A, B, C, DRB1 and DQB1, approximately 500 for DQA1, some 570 for DPA1, and about 450 for DPB1. To decide whether each TCR beta V gene segment behaved as functional or pseudogenic, an earlier analysis of several hundred of the donors relied on high-throughput TCR beta sequencing. High-throughput TCR immunosequencing, statistical association of individual TCRs with disease status, and machine learning were combined to predict cytomegalovirus infection status.

In total, approximately 690 healthy bone marrow donors made up the cohort. At the time of sampling, every cohort member was nominally healthy, though immune exposures that went unrecorded were likely present. The donor tested CMV seropositive and was one of the 289 seropositive cohort members. A peripheral blood sample was provided by each donor, and peripheral blood mononuclear cells were used for TCR beta sequencing. The Qiagen DNeasy Blood Extraction Kit was used to extract genomic DNA from the blood cell samples. The library was produced with the immunoSEQ multiplex PCR assay. The multiplex PCR relied on a mix of 60 forward primers for TCR Vbeta segments and 13 reverse primers for TCR Jbeta segments. Amplification of the CDR3 region of rearranged TCR beta genes was performed with a multiplex PCR assay on genomic DNA. The Illumina HiSeq System was used to sequence the amplified TCR beta libraries as 87-base-pair reads. The authors processed their data as follows. A later analysis counted tens of millions of unique TCR beta chains across the 670 or so repertoires, and roughly 11 million of these chains were shared by at least two donors. Raw reads were error-corrected and collapsed into unique sequences by a nearest-neighbor algorithm in which closely related sequences were merged to remove PCR and sequencing errors. CDR3 sequences were aligned to IMGT reference sequences to assign V, D and J gene segments. For a sequence to be retained, a match of at least six nucleotides to both a V gene segment and a J gene segment was required. A rearrangement counted as productive if the CDR3 had no stop codons and remained in frame with V and J, and every other rearrangement counted as non-productive. Following IMGT convention, CDR3 was defined as the stretch from the second conserved V-encoded cysteine to the conserved J-encoded phenylalanine. Sequences without an unambiguous match to a single V gene segment were excluded from the earlier analysis of about 600 of the donors. An earlier analysis of some 610 of the donors called V segments functional above 56.7% productive rearrangements and segregating when the between-donor standard deviation exceeded 5%. To diagnose cytomegalovirus status from the catalog of TCR beta chain sequences, a statistical classification framework was built. V and J gene assignment, in a later analysis, came from comparing TCR nucleotide sequences with IMGT/GENE-DB human TR gene sequences. A later analysis assigned CDR3 sequences and most-parsimonious VDJ recombination scenarios with the TCRdist pipeline. In a later analysis, each TCR beta chain was defined by its CDR3 amino acid sequence together with its V-gene family, and reads without a unique V-gene family were excluded. A later analysis removed 600 or so highly shared, low-generation-probability nucleotide sequences to deal with suspected cross-contamination and a sequencing artifact. In a later analysis, a clonal expansion index for each public chain was calculated from normalized within-repertoire ranks of inferred template counts. Generation probabilities in a later analysis came from a VDJ recombination model fitted to out-of-frame rearrangements, and those results were checked against IGoR. A later analysis scored TCR-TCR, TCR-HLA and TCR-CMV co-occurrence with hypergeometric tests, applying a repertoire-size bias correction to TCR pairs. In a later analysis, false discovery rates were estimated by permuting HLA or CMV assignments 20 times. A later analysis grouped co-occurring TCRs with DBSCAN, adding TCRdist sequence similarity when clustering within HLA-allele-positive subsets. Co-occurrence clustering excluded repertoires with fewer than 30,000 or more than 120,000 public chains, plus five with anomalous nucleotide sharing. TCRdb holds this immuneACCESS table with in-frame rearrangements only. Some clones are missing; in checked studies, unresolved V genes explain under half, and the rest has no known cause. Clone size and the V and J calls come from that table; the DNA yielded D and trimming. This sample gives about 140,000 clones in total; around four fifths of them show up just once. The ten most abundant clones make up roughly 1.4% of the sample.

Sequences MDHEN (CDR1) and SYDVKM (CDR2) are obtained from the germline V gene. The CDR3 runs 14 residues from the cysteine to the phenylalanine. The sequence is cut down to CDR3 DNA, 42 bases in frame from base 1. At the junction V is shortened by 7 bases and J by 1 base, with 8 bases in between. In regard to this clone: What this receptor recognizes is not known. No base quality values were provided; no much bigger clone lies one nucleotide off.

Beyond this particular receptor, the publication reports: Specific HLA alleles were associated with about 17,000 TCR beta sequences at a false discovery rate of 0.05 in a later analysis. Cytomegalovirus status was reported to be diagnosed by the classifier with high specificity and sensitivity in both the original and validation cohorts. The study listed over 150 TCR beta chains as associated with cytomegalovirus. According to the authors, the approach could potentially be generalized to other disease states and immunological phenotypes. CMV serostatus was the only immune exposure information available for the cohort. Linkage disequilibrium might explain the correlated functional status among segregating V segments, but an unknown experimental factor could not be excluded. In a later analysis, HLA-associated TCR beta chains showed more clonal expansion and lower generation probabilities than non-associated chains that were equally common. In an earlier analysis of several hundred of the donors, most TCR beta V segments were observed in productive rearrangements about 87% or about 30% of the time, broadly matching IMGT annotations. A later analysis found that TCR association rates varied across HLA loci, with DRB1 alleles showing the most associated TCRs and HLA-C alleles the fewest. In vitro tests confirmed that a few of the cytomegalovirus-associated TCR beta chains recognize cytomegalovirus antigens. A further reported finding was that TCR beta sequences accurately predicted the HLA-A and HLA-B alleles for most subjects in the first cohort. Strong co-occurrence of HLA alleles, especially DR and DQ, made assigning TCR associations to individual alleles difficult. Across donors, most TCR sequences were observed very rarely, whereas some public TCRs were present in many individuals. Compared with the roughly 600-donor mean, donors in an Asian-associated ancestry cluster had fewer N-insertions in productive TCRs, according to a later genetic analysis. In a later genetic analysis, a missense DCLRE1C variant was associated with V-gene and J-gene trimming of TCR beta chains, and the association was replicated in an independent cohort. A cluster of highly shared sequence variants was judged likely to represent a technical artifact of the sequencing pipeline. In a later analysis, several top co-occurrence clusters were reported to appear linked to parvovirus B19, influenza, CMV and Epstein-Barr virus. Some IMGT-functional V segments, including TRBV6-2 and TRBV6-3, could not be distinguished by the 87-base-pair reads and were therefore excluded. A later analysis found that most CMV-associated TCR beta chains appeared HLA-restricted, with HLA associations seemingly driven largely by CMV exposure. Because counts were too low, approximately 15 rarely observed V segments, including chromosome 9 orphons, were excluded from the earlier analysis of under 650 of the donors. HLA typing was unavailable for some donors at each locus, so association tests used only the typed subset. The presence/absence analyses assumed that sequencing depth was roughly uniform across donors, and that assumption may not be true. The cohort was sequenced for TCR beta chains only, and without alpha or paired-chain data the features that could be detected were limited.

The source material was PBMCs. The TCR was taken from a man younger than 40 in good health and CMV-seropositive. Recombination joined TRBV28 with TRBJ2-6; D gene: possibly TRBD1, on 5 matching bases. The CDR3 region reads CASNKGSGANVLTF. The DNA sequence reads TGTGCCAGCAATAAGGGGTCTGGGGCCAACGTCCTGACTTTC.